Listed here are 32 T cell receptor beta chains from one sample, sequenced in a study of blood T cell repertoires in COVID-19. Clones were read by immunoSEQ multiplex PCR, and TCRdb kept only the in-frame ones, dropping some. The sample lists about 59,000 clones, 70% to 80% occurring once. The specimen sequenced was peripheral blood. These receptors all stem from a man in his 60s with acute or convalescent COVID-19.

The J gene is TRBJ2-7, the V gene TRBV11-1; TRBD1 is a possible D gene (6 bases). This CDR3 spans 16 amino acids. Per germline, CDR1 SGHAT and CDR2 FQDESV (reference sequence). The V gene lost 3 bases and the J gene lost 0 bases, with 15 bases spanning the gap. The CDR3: CASSFGAGTSSYEQYF. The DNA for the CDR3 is TGTGCCAGCAGCTTCGGGGCAGGGACAAGCTCCTACGAGCAGTACTTC.

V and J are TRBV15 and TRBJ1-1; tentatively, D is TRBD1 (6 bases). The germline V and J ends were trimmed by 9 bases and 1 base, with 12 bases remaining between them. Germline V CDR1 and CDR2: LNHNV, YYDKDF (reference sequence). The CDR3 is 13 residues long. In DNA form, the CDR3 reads TGTGCCACAGCCTCGGACAGGAACACTGAAGCTTTCTTT. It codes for CATASDRNTEAFF. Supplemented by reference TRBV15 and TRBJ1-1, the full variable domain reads DAMVIQNPRYQVTQFGKPVTLSCSQTLNHNVMYWYQQKSSQAPKLLFHYYDKDFNNEADTPDNFQSRRPNTSFCFLDIRSPGLGDTAMYLCATASDRNTEAFFGQGTRLTVV.

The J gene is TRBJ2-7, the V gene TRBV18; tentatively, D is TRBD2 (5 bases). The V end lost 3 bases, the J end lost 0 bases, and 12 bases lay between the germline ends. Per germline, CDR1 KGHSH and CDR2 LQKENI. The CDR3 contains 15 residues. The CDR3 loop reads CASSPWAGSSYEQYF. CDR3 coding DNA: TGTGCCAGCTCACCCTGGGCGGGTTCCTCCTACGAGCAGTACTTC.

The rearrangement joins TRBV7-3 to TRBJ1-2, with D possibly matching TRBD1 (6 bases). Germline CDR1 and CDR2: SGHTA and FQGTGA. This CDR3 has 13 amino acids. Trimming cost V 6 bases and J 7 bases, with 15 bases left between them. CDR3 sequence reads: CASSSGGFLGYTF. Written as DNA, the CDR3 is TGTGCCAGCAGTTCGGGGGGCTTTCTTGGCTACACCTTC. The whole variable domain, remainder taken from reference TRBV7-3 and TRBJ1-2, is GAGVSQTPSNKVTEKGKYVELRCDPISGHTALYWYRQSLGQGPEFLIYFQGTGAADDSGLPNDRFFAVRPEGSVSTLKIQRTERGDSAVYLCASSSGGFLGYTFGSGTRLTVV.

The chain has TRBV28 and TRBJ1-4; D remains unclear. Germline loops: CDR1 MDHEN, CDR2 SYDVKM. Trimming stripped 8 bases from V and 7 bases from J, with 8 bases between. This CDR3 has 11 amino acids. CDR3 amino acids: CASYGGEKLFF. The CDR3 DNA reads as TGTGCCAGCTATGGAGGTGAAAAACTGTTTTTT.

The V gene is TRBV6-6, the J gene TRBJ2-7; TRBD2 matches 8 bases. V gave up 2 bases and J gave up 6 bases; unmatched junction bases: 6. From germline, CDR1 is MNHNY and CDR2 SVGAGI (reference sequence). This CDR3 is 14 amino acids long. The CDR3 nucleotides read TGTGCCAGCAGTTACGACGGGAGGGCTATCGAGCAGTACTTC. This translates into CASSYDGRAIEQYF.

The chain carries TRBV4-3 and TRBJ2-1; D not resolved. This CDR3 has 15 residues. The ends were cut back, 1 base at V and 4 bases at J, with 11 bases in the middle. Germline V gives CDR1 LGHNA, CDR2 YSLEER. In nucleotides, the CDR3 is TGCGCCAGCAGCCAAGGGGCCTCAGGATACAATGAGCAGTTCTTC. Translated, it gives CASSQGASGYNEQFF.

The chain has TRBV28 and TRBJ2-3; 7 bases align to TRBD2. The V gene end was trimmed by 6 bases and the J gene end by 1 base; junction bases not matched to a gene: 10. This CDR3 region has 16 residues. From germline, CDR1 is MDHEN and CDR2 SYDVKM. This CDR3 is CASRHLLAHRTDTQYF. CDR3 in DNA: TGTGCCAGCAGACATTTACTAGCGCACCGCACAGATACGCAGTATTTT.

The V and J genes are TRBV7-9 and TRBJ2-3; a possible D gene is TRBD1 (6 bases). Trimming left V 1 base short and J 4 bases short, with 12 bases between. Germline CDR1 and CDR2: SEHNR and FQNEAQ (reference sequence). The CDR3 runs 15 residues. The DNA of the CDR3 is TGTGCCAGCAGCTTAGAGGGCAGGGGAGCAGATACGCAGTATTTT. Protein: CASSLEGRGADTQYF.

The CDR3 sequence is CASSPSFGRGADTQYF. CDR3 sequence (DNA): TGTGCCAGCAGCCCCTCCTTCGGGCGGGGTGCAGATACGCAGTATTTT. V usage is TRBV7-9 and J usage is TRBJ2-3; possibly TRBD2 for D (6 bases). V lost 5 bases to trimming and J lost 4 bases, with 19 bases between them. The CDR3 runs to 16 residues. The germline CDR1 and CDR2 sequences are SEHNR and FQNEAQ (reference sequence).

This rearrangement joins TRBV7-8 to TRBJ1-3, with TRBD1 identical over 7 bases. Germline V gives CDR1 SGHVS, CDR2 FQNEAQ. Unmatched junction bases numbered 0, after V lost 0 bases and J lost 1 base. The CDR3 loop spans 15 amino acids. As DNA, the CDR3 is TGTGCCAGCAGCTTAGCGACAGGGTCTGGAAACACCATATATTTT. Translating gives CASSLATGSGNTIYF.

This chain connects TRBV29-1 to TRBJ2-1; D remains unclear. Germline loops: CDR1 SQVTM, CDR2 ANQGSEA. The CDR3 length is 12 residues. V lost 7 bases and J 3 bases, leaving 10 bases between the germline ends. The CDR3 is CSAALSYNEQFF. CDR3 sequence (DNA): TGCAGCGCGGCCCTAAGCTACAATGAGCAGTTCTTC.

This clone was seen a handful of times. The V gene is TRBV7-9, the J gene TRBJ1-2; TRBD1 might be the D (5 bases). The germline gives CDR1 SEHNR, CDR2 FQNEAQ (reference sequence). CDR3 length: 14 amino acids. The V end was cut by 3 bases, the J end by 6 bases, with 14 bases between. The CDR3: CASSFVQGADGYTF. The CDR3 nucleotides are TGTGCCAGCAGCTTTGTCCAGGGTGCGGATGGCTACACCTTC.

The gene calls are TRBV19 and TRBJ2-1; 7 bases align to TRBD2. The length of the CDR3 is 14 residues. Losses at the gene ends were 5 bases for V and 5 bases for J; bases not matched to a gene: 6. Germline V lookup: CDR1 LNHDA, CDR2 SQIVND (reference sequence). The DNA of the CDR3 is TGTGCCAGTAGTCCCAGCGGGACCAACAATGAGCAGTTCTTC. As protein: CASSPSGTNNEQFF.

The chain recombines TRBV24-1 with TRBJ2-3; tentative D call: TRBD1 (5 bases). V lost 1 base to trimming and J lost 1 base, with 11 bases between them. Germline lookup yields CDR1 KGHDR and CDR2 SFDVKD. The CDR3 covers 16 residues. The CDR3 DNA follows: TGTGCCACCAGTGATTTTGACAGCCGAGGCACAGATACGCAGTATTTT. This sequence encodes CATSDFDSRGTDTQYF.

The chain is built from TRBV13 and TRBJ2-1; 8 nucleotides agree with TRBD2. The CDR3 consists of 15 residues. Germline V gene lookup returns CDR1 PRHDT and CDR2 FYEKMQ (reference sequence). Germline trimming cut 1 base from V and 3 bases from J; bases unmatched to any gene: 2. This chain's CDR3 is CASSLVSGDYNEQFF. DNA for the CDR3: TGTGCCAGCAGCTTAGTTAGCGGGGACTACAATGAGCAGTTCTTC.

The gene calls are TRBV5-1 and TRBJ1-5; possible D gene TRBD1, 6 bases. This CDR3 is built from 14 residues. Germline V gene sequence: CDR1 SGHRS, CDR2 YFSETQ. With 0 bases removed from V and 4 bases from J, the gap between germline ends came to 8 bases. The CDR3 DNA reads TGCGCCAGCAGCTTGGGACAGGCAAATCAGCCCCAGCATTTT. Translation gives CASSLGQANQPQHF.

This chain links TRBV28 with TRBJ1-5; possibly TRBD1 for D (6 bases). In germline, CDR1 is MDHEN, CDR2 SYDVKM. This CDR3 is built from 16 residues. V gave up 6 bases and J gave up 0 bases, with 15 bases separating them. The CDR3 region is CASSLPGTISNQPQHF. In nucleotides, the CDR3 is TGTGCCAGCAGCCTTCCCGGGACAATTAGCAATCAGCCCCAGCATTTT.

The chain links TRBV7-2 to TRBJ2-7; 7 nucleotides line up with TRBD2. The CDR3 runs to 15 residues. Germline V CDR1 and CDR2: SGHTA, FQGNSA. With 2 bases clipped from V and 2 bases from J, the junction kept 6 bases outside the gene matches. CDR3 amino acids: CASSLRPSGPYEQYF. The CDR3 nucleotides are TGTGCCAGCAGCTTAAGGCCTAGCGGACCCTACGAGCAGTACTTC.

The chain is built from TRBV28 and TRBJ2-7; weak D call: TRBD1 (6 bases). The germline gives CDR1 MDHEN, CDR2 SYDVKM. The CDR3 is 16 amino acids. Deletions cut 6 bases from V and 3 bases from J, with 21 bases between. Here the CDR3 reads CASSLPTDRPNYEQYF. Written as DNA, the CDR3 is TGTGCCAGCAGCCTACCAACAGACAGGCCCAACTACGAGCAGTACTTC.

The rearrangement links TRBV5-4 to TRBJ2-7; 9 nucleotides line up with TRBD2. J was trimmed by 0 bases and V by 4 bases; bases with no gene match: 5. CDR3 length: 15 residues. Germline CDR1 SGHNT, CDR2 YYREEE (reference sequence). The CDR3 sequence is CASSAGGESSYEQYF. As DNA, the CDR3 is TGTGCCAGCAGCGCGGGGGGGGAAAGCTCCTACGAGCAGTACTTC. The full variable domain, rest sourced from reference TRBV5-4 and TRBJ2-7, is ETGVTQSPTHLIKTRGQQVTLRCSSQSGHNTVSWYQQALGQGPQFIFQYYREEENGRGNFPPRFSGLQFPNYSSELNVNALELDDSALYLCASSAGGESSYEQYFGPGTRLTVT.

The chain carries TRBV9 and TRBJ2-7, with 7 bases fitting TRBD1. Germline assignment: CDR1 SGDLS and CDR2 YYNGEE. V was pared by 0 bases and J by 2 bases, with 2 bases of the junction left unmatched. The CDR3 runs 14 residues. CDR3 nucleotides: TGTGCCAGCAGCGTAGGGACAGGTCCCTACGAGCAGTACTTC. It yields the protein CASSVGTGPYEQYF.

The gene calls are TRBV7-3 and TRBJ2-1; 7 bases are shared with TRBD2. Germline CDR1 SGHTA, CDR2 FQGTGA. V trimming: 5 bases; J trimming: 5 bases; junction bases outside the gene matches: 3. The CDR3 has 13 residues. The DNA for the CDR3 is TGTGCCAGCAGCGTACTAGCGCACAATGAGCAGTTCTTC. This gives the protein CASSVLAHNEQFF.

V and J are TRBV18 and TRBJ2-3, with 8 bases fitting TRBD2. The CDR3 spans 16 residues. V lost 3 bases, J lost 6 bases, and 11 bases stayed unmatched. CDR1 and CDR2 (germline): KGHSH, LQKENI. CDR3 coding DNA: TGTGCCAGCTCACCGCTGCTAGCGGGCACCGGGGATACGCAGTATTTT. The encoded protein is CASSPLLAGTGDTQYF.

In DNA, the CDR3 is TGTGCCAGCAGTTTATCGCCCCTTAACAGGGGGCTTTACTATGGCTACACCTTC. Translated, it gives CASSLSPLNRGLYYGYTF. The chain recombines TRBV27 with TRBJ1-2, with 9 nucleotides matching TRBD1. There are 18 residues in the CDR3. V trimming: 0 bases; J trimming: 3 bases; junction bases outside the gene matches: 11. Germline V gene data show CDR1 as MNHEY and CDR2 as SMNVEV (reference sequence).

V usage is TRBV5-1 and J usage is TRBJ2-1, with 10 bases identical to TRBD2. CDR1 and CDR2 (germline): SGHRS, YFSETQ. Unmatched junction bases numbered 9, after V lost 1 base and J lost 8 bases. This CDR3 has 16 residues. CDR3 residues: CASSLSSGSRFDEQFF. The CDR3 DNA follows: TGCGCCAGCAGCTTGTCTAGCGGGAGTAGATTCGATGAGCAGTTCTTC.

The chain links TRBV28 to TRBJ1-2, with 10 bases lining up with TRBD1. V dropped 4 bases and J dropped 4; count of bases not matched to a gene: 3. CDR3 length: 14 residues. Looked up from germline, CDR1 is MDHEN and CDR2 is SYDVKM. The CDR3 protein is CASSSGQGRYGYTF. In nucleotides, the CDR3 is TGTGCCAGCAGTTCGGGACAGGGGCGCTATGGCTACACCTTC.

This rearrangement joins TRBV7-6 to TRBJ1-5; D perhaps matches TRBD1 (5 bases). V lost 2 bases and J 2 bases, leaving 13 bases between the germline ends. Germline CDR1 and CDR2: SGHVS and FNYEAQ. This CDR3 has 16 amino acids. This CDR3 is CASSLRAGSGNQPQHF. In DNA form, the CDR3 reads TGTGCCAGCAGCTTAAGAGCAGGGTCTGGCAATCAGCCCCAGCATTTT. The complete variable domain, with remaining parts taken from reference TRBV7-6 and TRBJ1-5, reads GAGVSQSPRYKVTKRGQDVALRCDPISGHVSLYWYRQALGQGPEFLTYFNYEAQQDKSGLPNDRFSAERPEGSISTLTIQRTEQRDSAMYRCASSLRAGSGNQPQHFGDGTRLSIL.

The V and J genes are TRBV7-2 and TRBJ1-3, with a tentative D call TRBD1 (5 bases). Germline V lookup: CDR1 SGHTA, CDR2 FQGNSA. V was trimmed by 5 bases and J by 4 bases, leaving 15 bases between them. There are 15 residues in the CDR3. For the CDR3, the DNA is TGTGCCAGCAGCCCCCAACTATACAGGGGAAACACCATATATTTT. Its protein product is CASSPQLYRGNTIYF.

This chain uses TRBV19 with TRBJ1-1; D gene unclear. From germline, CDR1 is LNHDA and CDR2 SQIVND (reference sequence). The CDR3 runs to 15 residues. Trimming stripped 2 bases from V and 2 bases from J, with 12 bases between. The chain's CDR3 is CASSIIQGGNTEAFF. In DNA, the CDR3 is TGTGCCAGTAGTATAATACAAGGAGGAAACACTGAAGCTTTCTTT. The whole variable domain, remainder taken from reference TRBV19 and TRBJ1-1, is DGGITQSPKYLFRKEGQNVTLSCEQNLNHDAMYWYRQDPGQGLRLIYYSQIVNDFQKGDIAEGYSVSREKKESFPLTVTSAQKNPTAFYLCASSIIQGGNTEAFFGQGTRLTVV.

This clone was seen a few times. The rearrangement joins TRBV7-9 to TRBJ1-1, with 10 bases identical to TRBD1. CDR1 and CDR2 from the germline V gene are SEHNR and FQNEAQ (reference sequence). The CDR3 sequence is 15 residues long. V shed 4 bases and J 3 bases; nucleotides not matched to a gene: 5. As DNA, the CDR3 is TGTGCCAGCAGCTCAGGACAGGGGGTAGACACTGAAGCTTTCTTT. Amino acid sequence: CASSSGQGVDTEAFF.

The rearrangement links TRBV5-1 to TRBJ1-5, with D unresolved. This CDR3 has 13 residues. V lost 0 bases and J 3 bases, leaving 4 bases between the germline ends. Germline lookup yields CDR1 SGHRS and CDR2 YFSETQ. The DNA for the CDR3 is TGCGCCAGCAGCTTGGAGCTCAATCAGCCCCAGCATTTT. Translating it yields CASSLELNQPQHF.